The 29 T cell receptor beta chains listed next were all sequenced from one sample in a study of cytomegalovirus exposure and HLA in healthy donors. The PCR contained 60 Vbeta and 13 Jbeta primers. Clones were read by immunoSEQ multiplex PCR, and TCRdb kept only the in-frame ones, dropping some. The table has some 120,000 clones, about 76% seen once. The source material was PBMCs. These TCRs come from a man aged 30 to 45 in good health and CMV-seropositive.

There are a few counts of this clone. The V gene is TRBV2, the J gene TRBJ2-7; possible D gene TRBD2, 7 bases. Germline CDR1 reads SNHLY; CDR2 reads FYNNEI. V was trimmed by 6 bases and J by 6 bases, leaving 15 bases between them. The CDR3 runs to 13 residues. The CDR3 reads CASSYEGGAEQYF. CDR3 sequence (DNA): TGTGCCAGCAGCTACGAGGGGGGGGCCGAGCAGTACTTC.

About this clone itself: At one end the junction does not follow the germline gene, possibly because of a read error. The chain has TRBV11-2 and TRBJ1-2; D might be TRBD1 (6 bases). The CDR3 is made up of 13 amino acids. CDR1 and CDR2 (germline): SGHAT, FQNNGV. CDR3 sequence (DNA): TGTGCCAGCAGCTCCGACAGGACCTATGACTACACCTTC. It is translated as CASSSDRTYDYTF. The full variable domain, completed using reference TRBV11-2 and TRBJ1-2, is EAGVAQSPRYKIIEKRQSVAFWCNPISGHATLYWYQQILGQGPKLLIQFQNNGVVDDSQLPKDRFSAERLKGVDSTLKIQPAKLEDSAVYLCASSSDRTYDYTFGSGTRLTVV.

The sample holds a few counts of this clone. V is TRBV30 and J is TRBJ1-1, with D possibly matching TRBD1 (6 bases). Germline V lookup: CDR1 GTSNPN, CDR2 SVGIG (reference sequence). The ends were cut back, 4 bases at V and 5 bases at J, with 14 bases in the middle. The CDR3 contains 13 residues. CDR3 in DNA: TGTGCCTGGACAGGAGGGAGGGGGACTGAAGCTTTCTTT. Its protein is CAWTGGRGTEAFF.

V is TRBV30 and J is TRBJ1-6; TRBD1 matches at 8 bases. The V segment lost 4 bases and the J segment 10 bases; nucleotides outside the gene matches: 6. Germline V lookup: CDR1 GTSNPN, CDR2 SVGIG (reference sequence). This CDR3 is built from 13 residues. The CDR3 coding sequence is TGTGCCTGGAAGGGGACAGGCGGGTCACCCCTCCACTTT. It codes for CAWKGTGGSPLHF. Variable domain in full (rest from reference TRBV30 and TRBJ1-6): SQTIHQWPATLVQPVGSPLSLECTVEGTSNPNLYWYRQAAGRGLQLLFYSVGIGQISSEVPQNLSASRPQDRQFILSSKKLLLSDSGFYLCAWKGTGGSPLHFGNGTRLTVT.

This clone turned up a few times. The chain uses TRBV28 and TRBJ1-1; weak D call: TRBD1 (6 bases). The germline CDR1 and CDR2 sequences are MDHEN and SYDVKM. CDR3 length: 17 amino acids. Trimming removed 5 bases at V and 5 bases at J, with 24 bases between. The CDR3: CASSLTIIWGRGTEAFF. Here the CDR3 DNA reads TGTGCCAGCAGTCTTACCATCATTTGGGGGCGCGGGACTGAAGCTTTCTTT.

Written as DNA, the CDR3 is TGCGCCAGCAGCTTTAGTGATAGGGGTTTGCCTGGAAACACCATATATTTT. This sequence encodes CASSFSDRGLPGNTIYF. The chain uses TRBV5-1 and TRBJ1-3; possibly TRBD1 for D (5 bases). Germline CDR1 and CDR2: SGHRS and YFSETQ. The CDR3 loop spans 17 amino acids. The V and J ends lost 2 bases and 2 bases respectively, with 17 bases between them.

The J gene is TRBJ1-3, the V gene TRBV5-1; D is possibly TRBD1 (6 bases). The CDR3 has 15 residues. With 1 base removed from V and 4 bases from J, the gap between germline ends came to 12 bases. Germline V gene lookup returns CDR1 SGHRS and CDR2 YFSETQ. As DNA, the CDR3 is TGCGCCAGCAGCTTGAACAGGGCCACAGGAAACACCATATATTTT. Amino acids: CASSLNRATGNTIYF.

The rearrangement links TRBV9 to TRBJ2-1; 11 nucleotides agree with TRBD2. The ends lost 2 bases at V and 5 bases at J; junction bases unmatched: 3. Germline-derived CDR1 and CDR2 are SGDLS and YYNGEE. The CDR3 is 15 amino acids. The CDR3 here is CASSVTSGAHNEQFF. DNA for the CDR3: TGTGCCAGCAGCGTGACTAGCGGGGCCCACAATGAGCAGTTCTTC.

J is TRBJ2-1 and V is TRBV6-6; D call uncertain. V lost 1 base to trimming and J lost 7 bases, with 11 bases between them. The germline V gene has CDR1 MNHNY and CDR2 SVGAGI (reference sequence). The CDR3 consists of 14 residues. The CDR3 region has the DNA TGTGCCAGCAGTTACTACGGTGCCGGGAATGAGCAGTTCTTC. This sequence encodes CASSYYGAGNEQFF.

CDR3 DNA: TGTGCCAGTATGACAGGGGAAGGGAACACTGAAGCTTTCTTT. This sequence encodes CASMTGEGNTEAFF. The chain employs TRBV25-1 and TRBJ1-1; TRBD1 matches at 8 bases. The CDR3 is made up of 14 amino acids. The germline V gene has CDR1 MGHDK and CDR2 SYGVNS. V lost 9 bases and J lost 1; bases outside the gene matches: 7.

The chain carries TRBV10-2 and TRBJ1-5; D remains unclear. The CDR3 consists of 14 residues. Germline-derived CDR1 and CDR2 are WSHSY and SAAADI. Trimming left V 0 bases short and J 5 bases short, with 8 bases between. This CDR3 reads CASSESARYQPQHF. In nucleotides, the CDR3 is TGCGCCAGCAGTGAGTCCGCCAGATATCAGCCCCAGCATTTT.

V usage is TRBV5-6 and J usage is TRBJ2-7, with D perhaps matching TRBD2 (6 bases). The CDR3 has 16 residues. The V end lost 3 bases, the J end lost 1 base, and 17 bases lay between the germline ends. The germline V gene encodes CDR1 SGHDT and CDR2 YYEEEE. The chain's CDR3 is CASSWPDGGSSYEQYF. CDR3 DNA sequence: TGTGCCAGCAGCTGGCCTGACGGGGGATCTTCCTACGAGCAGTACTTC. The full variable domain, completed using reference TRBV5-6 and TRBJ2-7, is DAGVTQSPTHLIKTRGQQVTLRCSPKSGHDTVSWYQQALGQGPQFIFQYYEEEERQRGNFPDRFSGHQFPNYSSELNVNALLLGDSALYLCASSWPDGGSSYEQYFGPGTRLTVT.

The genes are TRBV2 and TRBJ2-1, with 7 bases fitting TRBD2. The CDR3 loop spans 13 amino acids. J gave up 2 bases and V 7 bases, and 2 bases lay outside the gene matches. Germline assignment: CDR1 SNHLY and CDR2 FYNNEI. This CDR3 is CASTSGAYNEQFF. The DNA of the CDR3 is TGTGCCAGCACCAGCGGGGCCTACAATGAGCAGTTCTTC.

The CDR3 DNA is TGCGCCAGCAGGCTTGACTGGAGCTCCTACAATGAGCAGTTCTTC. Protein product: CASRLDWSSYNEQFF. This chain uses TRBV10-2 with TRBJ2-1, with D uncertain. The germline V and J ends were trimmed by 6 bases and 0 bases, with 12 bases remaining between them. CDR3 length: 15 residues. Germline V gene lookup returns CDR1 WSHSY and CDR2 SAAADI.

This clone was detected a few times. The chain recombines TRBV7-7 with TRBJ2-1, with 7 bases identical to TRBD1. The CDR3 is made up of 14 amino acids. V lost 5 bases, J lost 3 bases, and 4 bases stayed unmatched. Per the germline V gene, CDR1 is SSHAT and CDR2 is FNYEAQ (reference sequence). CDR3: CASSQGDIYNEQFF. The CDR3 nucleotides read TGTGCCAGCAGCCAGGGGGATATCTACAATGAGCAGTTCTTC.

The rearrangement joins TRBV4-2 to TRBJ2-5; 8 positions agree with TRBD2. The CDR3 length is 13 residues. Germline V gene data show CDR1 as LGHNA and CDR2 as YNFKEQ. Losses at the gene ends were 6 bases for V and 3 bases for J; bases not matched to a gene: 3. The CDR3 nucleotides are TGTGCCAGCAGGTATAGCGGGGAAGAGACCCAGTACTTC. It codes for CASRYSGEETQYF.

This clone was counted a few times. V is TRBV7-3 and J is TRBJ2-1; no clear D gene. The V end lost 6 bases, the J end lost 6 bases, and 6 bases lay between the germline ends. Germline CDR1 is SGHTA and CDR2 is FQGTGA. The CDR3 covers 11 residues. CDR3 DNA sequence: TGTGCCAGCAGTAACGGCAATGAGCAGTTCTTC. This gives the protein CASSNGNEQFF. Filled out from reference TRBV7-3 and TRBJ2-1, the complete variable domain reads GAGVSQTPSNKVTEKGKYVELRCDPISGHTALYWYRQSLGQGPEFLIYFQGTGAADDSGLPNDRFFAVRPEGSVSTLKIQRTERGDSAVYLCASSNGNEQFFGPGTRLTVL.

V gene TRBV13 combines with J gene TRBJ2-5; TRBD1 agrees at 9 bases. The CDR3 has 21 amino acids. CDR1 and CDR2 (germline): PRHDT, FYEKMQ (reference sequence). After removal of 3 bases from V and 2 bases from J, the junction contained 22 bases not matched to a gene. The CDR3 reads CASSFRDREWHKGSAQETQYF. The CDR3 DNA reads as TGTGCCAGCAGCTTCCGGGACAGGGAATGGCACAAGGGGTCGGCTCAAGAGACCCAGTACTTC.

The J gene is TRBJ2-1, the V gene TRBV4-2; 11 nucleotides align to TRBD1. The J segment lost 8 bases and the V segment lost 0 bases, leaving 6 bases of the junction unmatched. Per germline, CDR1 LGHNA and CDR2 YNFKEQ. The CDR3 contains 16 residues. CDR3 nucleotides: TGTGCCAGCAGCCAAGACAGGGGACAGGGGGGTTATGAGCAGTTCTTC. Translated: CASSQDRGQGGYEQFF.

Points on this clone: It is likely a read error: a sequence one base away is far more abundant. In the same sample, other DNA sequences code for this CDR3. This chain uses TRBV5-4 with TRBJ1-2; D is undetermined. The CDR3 consists of 13 residues. The ends were cut back, 0 bases at V and 2 bases at J, with 5 bases in the middle. Germline V gene data show CDR1 as SGHNT and CDR2 as YYREEE (reference sequence). The CDR3 bases are TGTGCCAGCAGCTTGGACGGGAACTATGGCTACACCTTC. This codes for CASSLDGNYGYTF.

The chain carries TRBV6-5 and TRBJ2-7; 7 nucleotides agree with TRBD1. The germline V gene has CDR1 MNHEY and CDR2 SVGAGI. V lost 4 bases and J lost 2; bases outside the gene matches: 5. This CDR3 comprises 14 residues. The CDR3 DNA reads TGTGCCAGCAGTTTCGGACAGGCCGCCTACGAGCAGTACTTC. Translation: CASSFGQAAYEQYF.

The table lists this clone with a count of one. V usage is TRBV19 and J usage is TRBJ1-3, with D hard to call. Germline assignment: CDR1 LNHDA and CDR2 SQIVND (reference sequence). The CDR3 spans 15 residues. Trimming stripped 3 bases from V and 0 bases from J, with 9 bases between. The DNA for the CDR3 is TGTGCCAGTAGTATCGGAGAGGCCTCTGGAAACACCATATATTTT. This codes for CASSIGEASGNTIYF.

The chain combines TRBV30 with TRBJ2-1; TRBD2 matches 8 bases. CDR3 length equals 16 residues. V lost 7 bases, J lost 4 bases, and 15 bases stayed unmatched. Germline V gene sequence: CDR1 GTSNPN, CDR2 SVGIG (reference sequence). This chain's CDR3 is CASLSFAGGKYNEQFF. In DNA form, the CDR3 reads TGTGCCTCCCTTAGTTTCGCGGGGGGAAAATACAATGAGCAGTTCTTC.

The table lists this clone with a count of one. CDR3: CAWATGVDQPQHF. The CDR3 nucleotides read TGTGCCTGGGCGACAGGGGTTGATCAGCCCCAGCATTTT. The chain is built from TRBV30 and TRBJ1-5; 8 bases fit TRBD1. Germline CDR1 GTSNPN, CDR2 SVGIG (reference sequence). The V segment lost 5 bases and the J segment 5 bases; nucleotides outside the gene matches: 5. CDR3 size: 13 residues.

The chain combines TRBV19 with TRBJ2-5; 7 bases fit TRBD1. Germline assignment: CDR1 LNHDA and CDR2 SQIVND (reference sequence). The V gene end was trimmed by 3 bases and the J gene end by 1 base; junction bases not matched to a gene: 8. The CDR3 loop spans 16 amino acids. CDR3 sequence reads: CASSITSDRAQETQYF. For the CDR3, the DNA is TGTGCCAGTAGTATTACGTCCGACAGGGCCCAAGAGACCCAGTACTTC.

This clone was seen a few times. The genes are TRBV7-9 and TRBJ2-7; possible D gene TRBD2, 6 bases. V lost 8 bases and J lost 13, with 9 bases in between. Germline lookup yields CDR1 SEHNR and CDR2 FQNEAQ (reference sequence). There are 8 residues in the CDR3. The CDR3 bases are TGTGCCAGCCCGGAGGGTTACTTC. Its translation: CASPEGYF.

This clone was seen only a few times. J is TRBJ1-2 and V is TRBV9; unclear D gene. Trimming removed 0 bases from V and 2 bases from J, with 5 bases in between. Germline V gene sequence: CDR1 SGDLS, CDR2 YYNGEE. This CDR3 has 13 residues. CDR3 sequence reads: CASSVGQNYGYTF. DNA of the CDR3: TGTGCCAGCAGCGTAGGGCAGAACTATGGCTACACCTTC.

V is TRBV28 and J is TRBJ1-2, with D hard to call. The V gene lost 2 bases and the J gene lost 7 bases, with 8 bases spanning the gap. The CDR3 runs to 12 residues. Germline V lookup: CDR1 MDHEN, CDR2 SYDVKM. CDR3 DNA: TGTGCCAGCAGTTTAAGTCAGGCTGGCTACACCTTC. It is translated as CASSLSQAGYTF.

V usage is TRBV5-4 and J usage is TRBJ2-2; 7 nucleotides agree with TRBD1. V gave up 4 bases and J gave up 1 base; unmatched junction bases: 4. CDR3 length: 15 amino acids. CDR1 and CDR2 from the germline V gene are SGHNT and YYREEE (reference sequence). The CDR3 DNA follows: TGTGCCAGCAGCGAGGGACAGTGGAACACCGGGGAGCTGTTTTTT. This translates into CASSEGQWNTGELFF.